The rows below give T cell receptor beta chains drawn from one sample of a study of shared clonotypes between healthy human individuals. Clones were sequenced by immunoSEQ multiplex PCR, and TCRdb holds only the in-frame ones, with some missing. This table has roughly 320,000 clones, around nine tenths appearing once. Sequenced material: memory CD8+ T cells sorted from blood. These TCRs come from a man between 18 and 29 years old in good health. The conserved cysteine and the conserved F or W are not part of the CDR3 here.

j_call cdr3_length v_call cdr3_aa
TRBJ2-7 11 TRBV2 ASLGLAGYEQY
TRBJ2-5 10 TRBV18 ASSPRPRTQY
TRBJ2-2 13 TRBV6-6 ASSSSPYDTGELF
TRBJ1-6 11 TRBV30 AWGPEGRSPLH
TRBJ1-1 10 TRBV7-9 ASSLDRTEAF
TRBJ1-6 12 TRBV19 ASSSQGGNSPLH
TRBJ1-6 12 TRBV11-2 ASAPGSYNSPLH
TRBJ2-7 13 TRBV2 ASRQGALEGYEQY
TRBJ2-1 11 TRBV5-6 ASSLWGDNEQF
TRBJ2-5 14 TRBV10-2 ASHLGILAGLETQY
TRBJ1-1 13 TRBV29-1 SAHILREAWGEAF
TRBJ2-2 12 TRBV7-9 ASSSPQVMWELF
TRBJ1-1 12 TRBV28 ASSPPGWAHEAF
TRBJ2-7 13 TRBV7-2 ASSLGLAVHYEQY
TRBJ2-3 12 TRBV5-6 ASSLRMSADTQY
TRBJ2-7 11 TRBV5-1 ASSLGDGYEQY
TRBJ2-7 11 TRBV5-8 ASSIGPYHEQY
TRBJ1-2 15 TRBV4-1 ASSPSPPKGANYGYT
TRBJ2-1 9 TRBV11-2 ASSLGHEQF
TRBJ2-1 11 TRBV6-5 ASSPSIYNEQF
TRBJ1-6 13 TRBV27 ASSLYWGPGSPLH